The 23 T cell receptor beta chains presented below share a single source sample, sequenced in a study of technical replicates of blood from a few donors. Profiling relied on immunoSEQ multiplex PCR, and the TCRdb table lists in-frame clones only, not all of them. The table shows about 83,000 clones, with roughly 91% occurring only once. Sequencing input: T cells isolated from PBMCs. The receptors come from a human donor in good health.

The V call is TRBV29-1, the J call TRBJ2-5, with 9 bases lining up with TRBD1. The closer fit of TRBJ2-7 to the DNA end suggests the J call may be wrong. CDR3 length: 15 amino acids. The germline V gene has CDR1 SQVTM and CDR2 ANQGSEA. The CDR3 here is CSVGETGQGAYEQYF. The CDR3 region has the DNA TGCAGCGTTGGGGAGACGGGACAGGGAGCCTACGAGCAGTACTTC.

The chain uses TRBV13 and TRBJ2-7; D is unresolved. CDR3 length: 15 amino acids. The V gene's germline CDR1 is PRHDT and CDR2 FYEKMQ (reference sequence). V was clipped by 0 bases and J by 7 bases, with 16 bases between them. In nucleotides, the CDR3 is TGTGCCAGCAGCTTAGGCCTCCGACACCCTGGAGAGCAGTACTTC. This sequence encodes CASSLGLRHPGEQYF.

This sequence joins TRBV28 and TRBJ1-1; possible D gene TRBD1, 6 bases. Trimming took 6 bases from V and 2 from J, leaving 7 bases between them. CDR1 is MDHEN and CDR2 is SYDVKM in the germline V gene. The CDR3 totals 12 residues. The CDR3 DNA sequence: TGTGCCAGCAGGGACAGTAACACTGAAGCTTTCTTT. This codes for CASRDSNTEAFF.

This rearrangement joins TRBV5-6 to TRBJ2-3, with 8 bases that match TRBD1. The germline V gene has CDR1 SGHDT and CDR2 YYEEEE. The CDR3 has 15 residues. Trimming cost V 4 bases and J 5 bases; bases outside gene matches: 9. The DNA of the CDR3 is TGTGCCAGCAGCCCCAACGGACAGGGCGGAGATACGCAGTATTTT. Translation gives CASSPNGQGGDTQYF.

The V call is TRBV4-1, the J call TRBJ2-5, with 10 bases aligning to TRBD1. The CDR3 runs 17 residues. Per the germline V gene, CDR1 is MGHRA and CDR2 is YSYEKL. After removal of 5 bases from V and 1 base from J, the junction contained 10 bases not matched to a gene. The CDR3 DNA sequence: TGCGCCAGCAGCTCACAAGACAGGGGGCGCGTCCAAGAGACCCAGTACTTC. Translating gives CASSSQDRGRVQETQYF.

The rearrangement uses TRBV6-5 and TRBJ2-1, with D tentatively TRBD2 (6 bases). The CDR3 is 14 residues long. With 5 bases removed from V and 6 bases from J, the gap between germline ends came to 14 bases. Germline lookup yields CDR1 MNHEY and CDR2 SVGAGI. The CDR3: CASSIIAESNEQFF. The CDR3 DNA reads TGTGCCAGCAGTATAATAGCGGAAAGCAATGAGCAGTTCTTC.

CDR3 in amino acids: CASSQRSAGTGLNQPQHF. The CDR3 DNA follows: TGTGCCAGCTCTCAACGCTCAGCCGGGACAGGGCTCAATCAGCCCCAGCATTTT. J is TRBJ1-5 and V is TRBV18, with 9 bases that match TRBD1. This CDR3 region has 18 residues. J lost 3 bases, V lost 6 bases, and 15 bases had no gene match. CDR1 and CDR2 from the germline V gene are KGHSH and LQKENI.

CDR3 amino acids: CASSLEVGGAMYF. The CDR3 nucleotides read TGTGCCAGCAGTTTAGAGGTGGGGGGGGCCATGTACTTC. This chain uses TRBV28 with TRBJ2-7, with a weak D call TRBD2 (7 bases). Trimming removed 2 bases at V and 12 bases at J, with 17 bases between. Germline assignment: CDR1 MDHEN and CDR2 SYDVKM. The CDR3 contains 13 residues.

CDR3 coding DNA: TGTGCCAGCAGCGAGAGCGGGACCTACGAGCAGTACTTC. It is translated as CASSESGTYEQYF. V gene TRBV9 combines with J gene TRBJ2-7; TRBD2 matches 7 bases. The CDR3 totals 13 residues. V was clipped by 3 bases and J by 2 bases; unmatched bases: 2. Germline V lookup: CDR1 SGDLS, CDR2 YYNGEE. Full variable domain (rest looked up from reference TRBV9 and TRBJ2-7): DSGVTQTPKHLITATGQRVTLRCSPRSGDLSVYWYQQSLDQGLQFLIQYYNGEERAKGNILERFSAQQFPDLHSELNLSSLELGDSALYFCASSESGTYEQYFGPGTRLTVT.

The chain recombines TRBV7-8 with TRBJ1-1; D is possibly TRBD1 (5 bases). Germline assignment: CDR1 SGHVS and CDR2 FQNEAQ. V dropped 4 bases and J dropped 0 bases, with 12 bases sitting between them. The CDR3 runs 15 residues. CDR3 in DNA: TGTGCCAGCAGCTCCCAACAGGTTATGAACACTGAAGCTTTCTTT. This gives the protein CASSSQQVMNTEAFF.

The chain links TRBV11-1 to TRBJ1-1; 7 bases map to TRBD1. The length of the CDR3 is 15 residues. The junction had 3 bases not matched to a gene; V was cut back by 2 bases and J by 0 bases. CDR1 SGHAT and CDR2 FQDESV come from the germline V gene (reference sequence). CDR3 DNA: TGTGCCAGCAGCTTAATCAGGGGGATGAACACTGAAGCTTTCTTT. As protein: CASSLIRGMNTEAFF.

This clone was seen only once. The chain employs TRBV6-8 and TRBJ1-1; D is undetermined. This CDR3 contains 13 residues. Germline assignment: CDR1 MNHGY and CDR2 SAAAGT. The ends were cut back, 6 bases at V and 0 bases at J, with 8 bases in the middle. DNA for the CDR3: TGTGCCAGCAGGGCAGTTCTGAACACTGAAGCTTTCTTT. Translated: CASRAVLNTEAFF.

The chain combines TRBV5-4 with TRBJ2-5; D is undetermined. The length of the CDR3 is 15 residues. V lost 1 base and J lost 2, with 12 bases in between. Germline V gene sequence: CDR1 SGHNT, CDR2 YYREEE (reference sequence). The chain's CDR3 is CASSLKSGRQETQYF. The CDR3 nucleotides are TGTGCCAGCAGCTTGAAGTCCGGTCGGCAAGAGACCCAGTACTTC. The full variable domain, with the rest looked up from reference TRBV5-4 and TRBJ2-5, is ETGVTQSPTHLIKTRGQQVTLRCSSQSGHNTVSWYQQALGQGPQFIFQYYREEENGRGNFPPRFSGLQFPNYSSELNVNALELDDSALYLCASSLKSGRQETQYFGPGTRLLVL.

The V call is TRBV11-2, the J call TRBJ1-2; D gene ambiguous. Germline loops: CDR1 SGHAT, CDR2 FQNNGV. The CDR3 consists of 13 residues. Trimming cost V 2 bases and J 5 bases, with 9 bases left between them. This chain's CDR3 is CASSLTERYGYTF. The CDR3, as DNA: TGTGCCAGCAGCTTAACAGAGAGATATGGCTACACCTTC.

Only one count was recorded for this clone. V usage is TRBV28 and J usage is TRBJ1-5; D is perhaps TRBD1 (5 bases). Germline V gene sequence: CDR1 MDHEN, CDR2 SYDVKM. V was shortened by 6 bases and J by 3 bases, with 18 bases between the two germline ends. CDR3 length equals 16 residues. CDR3 coding DNA: TGTGCCAGCAGCTCAACTTACAGGTTATTCAATCAGCCCCAGCATTTT. Encoded protein: CASSSTYRLFNQPQHF.

The chain joins TRBV7-9 to TRBJ1-1; no definite D call. The CDR3 contains 13 residues. Trimming cost V 3 bases and J 3 bases, with 8 bases left between them. Germline assignment: CDR1 SEHNR and CDR2 FQNEAQ (reference sequence). CDR3 sequence (DNA): TGTGCCAGCAGCTTCGGGGAATACACTGAAGCTTTCTTT. Its translation is CASSFGEYTEAFF. Full variable domain (missing parts from reference TRBV7-9 and TRBJ1-1): DTGVSQNPRHKITKRGQNVTFRCDPISEHNRLYWYRQTLGQGPEFLTYFQNEAQLEKSRLLSDRFSAERPKGSFSTLEIQRTEQGDSAMYLCASSFGEYTEAFFGQGTRLTVV.

This chain links TRBV7-9 with TRBJ2-5; D not resolved. Trimming stripped 5 bases from V and 4 bases from J, with 8 bases between. The germline V gene has CDR1 SEHNR and CDR2 FQNEAQ (reference sequence). The CDR3 length is 12 residues. CDR3: CASSVRGETQYF. As DNA, the CDR3 is TGTGCCAGCAGCGTGAGAGGAGAGACCCAGTACTTC.

The sample holds a few counts of this clone. The rearrangement joins TRBV6-1 to TRBJ1-3, with 7 bases aligning to TRBD1. In germline, CDR1 is MNHNS, CDR2 SASEGT. The V gene end was trimmed by 9 bases and the J gene end by 2 bases; junction bases not matched to a gene: 10. This CDR3 is 15 amino acids long. In DNA form, the CDR3 reads TGTGCCAGTAATTGGAGGGGGCAGGCTGGAAACACCATATATTTT. It specifies CASNWRGQAGNTIYF.

Here the CDR3 DNA reads TGTGCCAGCAGCTTGAGCTTCCACTACGAGCAGTACTTC. It is translated as CASSLSFHYEQYF. V usage is TRBV5-8 and J usage is TRBJ2-7, with no clear D. This CDR3 spans 13 amino acids. Trimming removed 1 base from V and 3 bases from J, with 8 bases in between. CDR1 and CDR2 (germline): SGHTS, YDEGEE.

CDR3 sequence (DNA): TGTGCCAGCAGCCAAAGACAGACTCCCGGGGAGCTGTTTTTT. Translating gives CASSQRQTPGELFF. The rearrangement uses TRBV7-6 and TRBJ2-2, with D tentatively TRBD1 (5 bases). This CDR3 has 14 residues. CDR1 is SGHVS, CDR2 FNYEAQ, per germline. V lost 5 bases to trimming and J lost 6 bases, with 13 bases between them. Combining the CDR3 with reference TRBV7-6 and TRBJ2-2 gives the whole variable domain GAGVSQSPRYKVTKRGQDVALRCDPISGHVSLYWYRQALGQGPEFLTYFNYEAQQDKSGLPNDRFSAERPEGSISTLTIQRTEQRDSAMYRCASSQRQTPGELFFGEGSRLTVL.

The V and J genes are TRBV19 and TRBJ2-5; TRBD2 aligns across 7 bases. This CDR3 region has 13 residues. With 4 bases clipped from V and 3 bases from J, the junction kept 2 bases outside the gene matches. CDR1 and CDR2 from the germline V gene are LNHDA and SQIVND (reference sequence). CDR3 nucleotide sequence: TGTGCCAGTAGTACCGGGAGGAAAGAGACCCAGTACTTC. As protein: CASSTGRKETQYF.

The chain recombines TRBV6-5 with TRBJ1-1; D uncertain. Trimming took off 0 bases at V and 0 bases at J, with 5 bases between the two ends. The germline CDR1 and CDR2 sequences are MNHEY and SVGAGI. The CDR3 totals 14 residues. CDR3 DNA sequence: TGTGCCAGCAGTTACTCGATAGTGAACACTGAAGCTTTCTTT. It codes for CASSYSIVNTEAFF.

The CDR3 sequence is CASRLALYEQYF. The CDR3 bases are TGTGCCAGCCGACTAGCTCTCTACGAGCAGTACTTC. This chain links TRBV2 with TRBJ2-7, with TRBD2 matching 7 bases. This CDR3 is built from 12 residues. Germline lookup yields CDR1 SNHLY and CDR2 FYNNEI. Trimming removed 8 bases from V and 3 bases from J; junction bases left unmatched: 4.